The 14 T cell receptor beta chains presented below share a single source sample, sequenced in a study of T cell responses to AZD1222 COVID-19 vaccine. The table came from immunoSEQ multiplex PCR; TCRdb's copy has only in-frame clones and leaves some out. The data hold some 130,000 clones, with about 91% observed a single time. The sample in question was peripheral blood, obtained on day 0 of AZD1222 vaccination. These receptors came from an adult in good health.

The rearrangement links TRBV6-5 to TRBJ2-7, with D uncertain. Trimming stripped 6 bases from V and 1 base from J, with 13 bases between. In germline, CDR1 is MNHEY, CDR2 SVGAGI. The CDR3 covers 14 residues. In DNA form, the CDR3 reads TGTGCCAGCAGACCCTCCTTAGGTTCCTACGAGCAGTACTTC. Translation: CASRPSLGSYEQYF.

This sequence joins TRBV4-1 and TRBJ2-7, with D unclear. Trimming cost V 6 bases and J 0 bases, with 9 bases left between them. Germline V lookup: CDR1 MGHRA, CDR2 YSYEKL. CDR3 size: 13 residues. The CDR3 DNA reads TGCGCCAGCAGTTCAAGGGTCTCCTACGAGCAGTACTTC. Protein product: CASSSRVSYEQYF.

V and J are TRBV3-1 (or the pseudogene TRBV3-2) and TRBJ1-4; possibly TRBD1 for D (6 bases). The CDR3 has 15 amino acids. The V end lost 5 bases, the J end lost 4 bases, and 14 bases lay between the germline ends. The V gene's germline CDR1 is LGHDT and CDR2 YNNKEL (reference sequence). The CDR3 reads CASSSLGGHNEKLFF. CDR3 nucleotides: TGTGCCAGCAGCAGCCTCGGGGGACATAATGAAAAACTGTTTTTT.

The DNA of the CDR3 is TGCGCCAGCAGTCAATGTCGAGGGTTAGCGGGGCAGTACTTC. Encoded protein: CASSQCRGLAGQYF. V and J are TRBV23-1 and TRBJ2-7; 7 bases align to TRBD2. TRBV23-1 is labeled an ORF, and its function is uncertain. This CDR3 comprises 14 residues. The junction had 9 bases not matched to a gene; V was cut back by 1 base and J by 9 bases.

This clone was seen a handful of times. The chain combines TRBV6-5 with TRBJ2-1; 14 nucleotides agree with TRBD2. The CDR3 runs 15 residues. V trimming: 6 bases; J trimming: 6 bases; junction bases outside the gene matches: 4. Germline CDR1 and CDR2: MNHEY and SVGAGI. The CDR3 nucleotides read TGTGCCAGCAGATTCGGGACTAGCGGGAGCAATGAGCAGTTCTTC. This gives the protein CASRFGTSGSNEQFF.

The chain combines TRBV4-2 with TRBJ2-1; 7 positions agree with TRBD2. In germline, CDR1 is LGHNA, CDR2 YNFKEQ. The CDR3 runs to 17 residues. J lost 9 bases, V lost 1 base, and 15 bases had no gene match. In DNA form, the CDR3 reads TGTGCCAGCAGCCAAGTACATACCGGGACTAAGTTTACTGAGCAGTTCTTC. This encodes CASSQVHTGTKFTEQFF.

V gene TRBV5-8 combines with J gene TRBJ1-5, with D possibly being TRBD1 (5 bases). Germline V CDR1 and CDR2: SGHTS, YDEGEE. The CDR3 consists of 16 residues. Trimming took off 0 bases at V and 7 bases at J, with 17 bases between the two ends. The CDR3 DNA sequence: TGTGCCAGCAGCTTGGCCATTTTGAGGGGATCCCAGCCCCAGCATTTT. This gives the protein CASSLAILRGSQPQHF.

The V and J genes are TRBV5-1 and TRBJ1-1; 12 nucleotides match TRBD1. The CDR3 sequence is 15 residues long. Germline V lookup: CDR1 SGHRS, CDR2 YFSETQ. The junction had 6 bases not matched to a gene; V was cut back by 4 bases and J by 5 bases. Written as DNA, the CDR3 is TGCGCCAGCAGCCGACCGGGACAGGGGGCGACTGAAGCTTTCTTT. It codes for CASSRPGQGATEAFF.

The V and J genes are TRBV2 and TRBJ1-1; possible D gene TRBD1, 6 bases. The germline V and J ends were trimmed by 5 bases and 4 bases, with 11 bases remaining between them. The CDR3 totals 13 residues. The germline CDR1 and CDR2 sequences are SNHLY and FYNNEI. The CDR3 spells CASSPDSGTEAFF. CDR3 coding DNA: TGTGCCAGCAGTCCGGACAGCGGCACTGAAGCTTTCTTT.

The rearrangement uses TRBV15 and TRBJ1-2; no clear D. CDR1 is LNHNV, CDR2 YYDKDF, per germline (reference sequence). The length of the CDR3 is 14 residues. The germline V and J ends were trimmed by 1 base and 5 bases, with 11 bases remaining between them. The CDR3 nucleotides are TGTGCCACCAGCAGAGGGTTTGGAGGGTATGGCTACACCTTC. Its protein product is CATSRGFGGYGYTF.

This chain connects TRBV6-6 to TRBJ1-6, with D perhaps matching TRBD1 (5 bases). The V and J ends lost 7 bases and 7 bases respectively, with 17 bases between them. Germline assignment: CDR1 MNHNY and CDR2 SVGAGI (reference sequence). This CDR3 has 15 residues. As DNA, the CDR3 is TGTGCCAGCACCACTCAGGGTCGGGGGAATTCACCCCTCCACTTT. Translation: CASTTQGRGNSPLHF.

CDR3 sequence: CASSGISGGRGLAGRSSYEQYF. The CDR3 nucleotides are TGTGCCAGCAGCGGTATATCCGGGGGTCGCGGACTAGCGGGAAGGAGCTCCTACGAGCAGTACTTC. This chain links TRBV7-8 with TRBJ2-7, with 12 bases fitting TRBD2. The CDR3 runs 22 residues. Trimming removed 5 bases from V and 0 bases from J; junction bases left unmatched: 23. From germline, CDR1 is SGHVS and CDR2 FQNEAQ.

The CDR3 spells CARPGHRMPQHF. CDR3 nucleotide sequence: TGTGCCAGACCTGGTCACAGGATGCCCCAGCATTTT. The V gene is TRBV21-1, the J gene TRBJ1-5; TRBD1, the table's D call, was not compared with the DNA. TRBV21-1 is a documented pseudogene. The CDR3 consists of 12 residues.

The rearrangement links TRBV5-1 to TRBJ2-1; D call uncertain. The CDR3 runs 15 residues. Germline-derived CDR1 and CDR2 are SGHRS and YFSETQ. Between the trimmed V and J ends, which lost 0 bases and 0 bases, there was a span of 7 bases. The CDR3 reads CASSLARSSYNEQFF. In nucleotides, the CDR3 is TGCGCCAGCAGCTTGGCGCGGAGCTCCTACAATGAGCAGTTCTTC.